This TCR beta chain was observed in a study of cytomegalovirus exposure and HLA in healthy donors. The PCR employed 60 Vbeta primers together with 13 Jbeta primers. Using immunoSEQ multiplex PCR, the repertoire was profiled, and TCRdb retains in-frame clones only, with some absent. The sample holds approximately 120,000 clones, less than 85% seen once. The germline CDR1 and CDR2 sequences are DFQATT and SNEGSKA (reference sequence). This CDR3 comprises 11 residues. The chain employs TRBV20-1 and TRBJ2-5, with D maybe TRBD2 (6 bases). This TCR derives from a man aged 25-45 years in good health and CMV-seropositive. Sequenced input: PBMCs. The CDR3 region has the DNA TGCGGAGGGACTCGAGAAGAGACCCAGTACTTC. It specifies CGGTREETQYF.